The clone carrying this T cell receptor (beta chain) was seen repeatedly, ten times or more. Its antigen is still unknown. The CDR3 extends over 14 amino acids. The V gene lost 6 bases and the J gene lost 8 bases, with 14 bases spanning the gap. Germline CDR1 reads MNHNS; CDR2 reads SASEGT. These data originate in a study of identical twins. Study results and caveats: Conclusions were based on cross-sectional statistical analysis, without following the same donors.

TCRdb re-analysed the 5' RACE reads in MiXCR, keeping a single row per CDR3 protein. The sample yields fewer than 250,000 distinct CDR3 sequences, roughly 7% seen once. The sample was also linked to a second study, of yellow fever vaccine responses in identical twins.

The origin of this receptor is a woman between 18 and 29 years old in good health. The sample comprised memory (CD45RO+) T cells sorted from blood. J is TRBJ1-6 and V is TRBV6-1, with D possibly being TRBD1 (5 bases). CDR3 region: CASRARVGDSPLHF. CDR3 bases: TGTGCCAGCAGGGCCAGGGTCGGTGATTCACCCCTCCACTTT.